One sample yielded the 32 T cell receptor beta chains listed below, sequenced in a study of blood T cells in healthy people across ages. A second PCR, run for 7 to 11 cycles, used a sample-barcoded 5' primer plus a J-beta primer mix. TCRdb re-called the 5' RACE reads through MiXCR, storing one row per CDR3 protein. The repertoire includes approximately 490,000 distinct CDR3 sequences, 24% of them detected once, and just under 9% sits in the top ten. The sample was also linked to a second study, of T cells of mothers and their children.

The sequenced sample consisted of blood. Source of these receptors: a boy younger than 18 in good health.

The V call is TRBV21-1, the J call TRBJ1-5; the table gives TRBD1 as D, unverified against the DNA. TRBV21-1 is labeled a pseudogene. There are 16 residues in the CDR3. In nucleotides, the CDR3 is TGTGCCAGCAGCAAACCGGGGGGTCTCTGGAATCAGCCCCAGCATTTT. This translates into CASSKPGGLWNQPQHF.

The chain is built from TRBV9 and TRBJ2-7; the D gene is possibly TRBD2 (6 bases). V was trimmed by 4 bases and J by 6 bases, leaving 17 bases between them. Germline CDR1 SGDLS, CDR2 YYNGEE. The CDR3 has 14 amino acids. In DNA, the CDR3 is TGTGCCAGCAGCCCCCATCCTAGCGCCGGCGAGCAGTACTTC. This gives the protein CASSPHPSAGEQYF.

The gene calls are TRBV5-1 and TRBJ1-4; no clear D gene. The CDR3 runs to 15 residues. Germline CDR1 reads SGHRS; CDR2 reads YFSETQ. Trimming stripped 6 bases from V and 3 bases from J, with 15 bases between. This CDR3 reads CASTLRGGSNEKLFF. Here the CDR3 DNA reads TGCGCCAGCACTTTACGGGGAGGATCTAATGAAAAACTGTTTTTT.

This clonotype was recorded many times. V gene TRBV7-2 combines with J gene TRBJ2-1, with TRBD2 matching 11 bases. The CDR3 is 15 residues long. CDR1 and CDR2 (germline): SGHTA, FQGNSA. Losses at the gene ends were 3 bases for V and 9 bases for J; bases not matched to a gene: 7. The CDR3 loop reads CASSFGLAGSSEQFF. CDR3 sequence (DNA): TGTGCCAGCAGCTTTGGACTAGCGGGTTCCTCTGAGCAGTTCTTC.

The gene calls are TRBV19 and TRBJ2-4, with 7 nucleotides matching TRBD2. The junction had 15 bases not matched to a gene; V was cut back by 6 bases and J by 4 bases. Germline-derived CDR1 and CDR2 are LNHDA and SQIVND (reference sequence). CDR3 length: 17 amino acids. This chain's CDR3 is CASRPANPLAEKNIQYF. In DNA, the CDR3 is TGTGCCAGTAGGCCCGCGAATCCTCTAGCGGAAAAAAACATTCAGTACTTC.

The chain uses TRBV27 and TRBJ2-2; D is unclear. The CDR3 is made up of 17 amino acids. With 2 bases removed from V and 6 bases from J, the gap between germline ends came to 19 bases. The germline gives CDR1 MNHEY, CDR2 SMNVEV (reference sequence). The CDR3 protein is CASSLRWQEDTPGELFF. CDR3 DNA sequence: TGTGCCAGCAGTTTACGTTGGCAGGAAGATACCCCCGGGGAGCTGTTTTTT.

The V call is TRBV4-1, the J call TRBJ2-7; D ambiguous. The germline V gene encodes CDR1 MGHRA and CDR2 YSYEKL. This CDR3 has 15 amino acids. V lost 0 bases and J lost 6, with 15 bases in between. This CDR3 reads CASSQEIDAPIEQYF. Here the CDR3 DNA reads TGCGCCAGCAGCCAAGAGATCGACGCTCCCATCGAGCAGTACTTC.

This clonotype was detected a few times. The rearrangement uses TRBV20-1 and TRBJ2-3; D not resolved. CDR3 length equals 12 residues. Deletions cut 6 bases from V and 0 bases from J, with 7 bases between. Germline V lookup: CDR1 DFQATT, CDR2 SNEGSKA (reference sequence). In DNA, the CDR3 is TGCAGTGCCACCACTAGCACAGATACGCAGTATTTT. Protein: CSATTSTDTQYF.

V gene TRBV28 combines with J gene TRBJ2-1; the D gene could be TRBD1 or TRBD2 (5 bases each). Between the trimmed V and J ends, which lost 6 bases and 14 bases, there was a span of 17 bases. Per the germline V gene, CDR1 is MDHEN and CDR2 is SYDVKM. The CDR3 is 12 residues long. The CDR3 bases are TGTGCCAGCAGCCCTACCCACAGGCGGGAGTTCTTC. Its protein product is CASSPTHRREFF.

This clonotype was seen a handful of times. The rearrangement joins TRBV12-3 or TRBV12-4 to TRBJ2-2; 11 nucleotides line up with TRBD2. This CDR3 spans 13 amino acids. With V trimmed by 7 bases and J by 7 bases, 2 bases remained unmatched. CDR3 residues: CASNGLAGGELFF. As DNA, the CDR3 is TGTGCCAGCAATGGACTAGCGGGCGGGGAGCTGTTTTTT.

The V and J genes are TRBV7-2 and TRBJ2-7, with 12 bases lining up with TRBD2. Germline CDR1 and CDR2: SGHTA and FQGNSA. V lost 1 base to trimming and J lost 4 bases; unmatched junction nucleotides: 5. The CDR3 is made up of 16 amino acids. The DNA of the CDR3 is TGTGCCAGCAGCTTAGAGCCTAGCGGGGGGGTTTACGAGCAGTACTTC. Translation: CASSLEPSGGVYEQYF.

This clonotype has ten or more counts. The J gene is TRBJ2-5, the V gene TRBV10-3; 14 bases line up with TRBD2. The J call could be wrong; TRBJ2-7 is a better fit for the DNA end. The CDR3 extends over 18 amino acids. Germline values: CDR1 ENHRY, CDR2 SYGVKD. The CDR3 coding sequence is TGTGCCATCAGTGGACTAGCGGGGGGGCTTACCGCCTCCTACGAGCAGTACTTC. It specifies CAISGLAGGLTASYEQYF.

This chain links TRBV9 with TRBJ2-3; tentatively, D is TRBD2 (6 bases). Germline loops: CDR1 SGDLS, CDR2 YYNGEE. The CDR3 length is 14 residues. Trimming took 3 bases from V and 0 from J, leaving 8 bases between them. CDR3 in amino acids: CASSGEVSTDTQYF. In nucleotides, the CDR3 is TGTGCCAGCAGCGGGGAGGTTAGCACAGATACGCAGTATTTT.

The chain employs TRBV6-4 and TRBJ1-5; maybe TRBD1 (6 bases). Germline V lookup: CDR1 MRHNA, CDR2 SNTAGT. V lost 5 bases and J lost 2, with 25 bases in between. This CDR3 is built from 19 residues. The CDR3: CASSQGTLPILPGNQPQHF. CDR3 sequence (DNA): TGTGCCAGCAGTCAGGGGACATTACCTATTCTACCTGGCAATCAGCCCCAGCATTTT.

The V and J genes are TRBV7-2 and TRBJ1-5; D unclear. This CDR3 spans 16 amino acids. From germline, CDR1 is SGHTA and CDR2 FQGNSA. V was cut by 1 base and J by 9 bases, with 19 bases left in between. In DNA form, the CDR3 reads TGTGCCAGCAGCTTAGGTGTAGGGCCAGGTGCCCGGCCCCAGCATTTT. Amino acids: CASSLGVGPGARPQHF. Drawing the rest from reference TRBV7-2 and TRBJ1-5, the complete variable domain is GAGVSQSPSNKVTEKGKDVELRCDPISGHTALYWYRQSLGQGLEFLIYFQGNSAPDKSGLPSDRFSAERTGGSVSTLTIQRTQQEDSAVYLCASSLGVGPGARPQHFGDGTRLSIL.

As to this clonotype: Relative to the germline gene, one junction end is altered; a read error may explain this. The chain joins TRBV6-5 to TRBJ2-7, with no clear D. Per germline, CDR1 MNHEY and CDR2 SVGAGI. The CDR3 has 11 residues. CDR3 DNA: TGTACCAGCAGCATGGGTTACGAGCAGTACTTC. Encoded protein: CTSSMGYEQYF.

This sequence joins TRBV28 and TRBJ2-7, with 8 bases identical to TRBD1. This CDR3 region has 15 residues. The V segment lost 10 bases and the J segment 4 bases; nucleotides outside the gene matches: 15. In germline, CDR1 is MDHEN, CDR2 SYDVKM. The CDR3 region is CATLDDGTGRYEQYF. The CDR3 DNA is TGTGCCACGCTTGATGACGGGACAGGTCGGTACGAGCAGTACTTC. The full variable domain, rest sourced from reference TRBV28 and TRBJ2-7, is DVKVTQSSRYLVKRTGEKVFLECVQDMDHENMFWYRQDPGLGLRLIYFSYDVKMKEKGDIPEGYSVSREKKERFSLILESASTNQTSMYLCATLDDGTGRYEQYFGPGTRLTVT.

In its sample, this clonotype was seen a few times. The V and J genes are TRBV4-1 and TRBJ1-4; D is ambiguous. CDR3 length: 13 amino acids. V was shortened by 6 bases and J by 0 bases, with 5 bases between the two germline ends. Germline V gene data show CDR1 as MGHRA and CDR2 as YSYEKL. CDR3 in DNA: TGCGCCAGCAGTTTGGCAACTAATGAAAAACTGTTTTTT. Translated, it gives CASSLATNEKLFF.

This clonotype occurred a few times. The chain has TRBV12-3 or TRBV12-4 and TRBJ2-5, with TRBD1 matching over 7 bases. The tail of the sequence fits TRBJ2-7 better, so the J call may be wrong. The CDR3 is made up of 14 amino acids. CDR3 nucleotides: TGTGCCAGCAGTTTTAGGGGGCACACCTACGAGCAGTACTTC. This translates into CASSFRGHTYEQYF.

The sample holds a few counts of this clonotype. CDR3 nucleotides: TGTGCCAGCAGGGACAGGGTGGAGTCACCCCTCCACTTT. It is translated as CASRDRVESPLHF. The genes are TRBV6-1 and TRBJ1-6, with 8 bases aligning to TRBD1. The length of the CDR3 is 13 residues. V shed 6 bases and J 10 bases; nucleotides not matched to a gene: 5. Germline V gives CDR1 MNHNS, CDR2 SASEGT.

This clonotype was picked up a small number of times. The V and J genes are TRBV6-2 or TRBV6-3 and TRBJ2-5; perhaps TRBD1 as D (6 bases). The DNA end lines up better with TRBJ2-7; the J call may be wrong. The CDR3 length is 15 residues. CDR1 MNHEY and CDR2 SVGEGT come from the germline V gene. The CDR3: CASRPLMTGAYEQYF. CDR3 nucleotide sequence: TGTGCCAGCAGACCCCTCATGACAGGAGCCTACGAGCAGTACTTC.

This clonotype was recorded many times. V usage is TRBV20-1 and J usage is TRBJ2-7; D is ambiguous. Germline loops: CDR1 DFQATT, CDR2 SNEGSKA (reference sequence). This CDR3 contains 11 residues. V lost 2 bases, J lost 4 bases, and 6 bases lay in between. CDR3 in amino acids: CSARLNYEQYF. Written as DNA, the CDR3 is TGCAGTGCTAGACTAAATTACGAGCAGTACTTC.

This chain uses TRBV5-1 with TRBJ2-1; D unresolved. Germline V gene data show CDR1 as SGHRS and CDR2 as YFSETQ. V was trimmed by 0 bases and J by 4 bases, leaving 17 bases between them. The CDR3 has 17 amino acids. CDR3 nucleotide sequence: TGCGCCAGCAGCTTGGGTAAAGTACACGGTTTATACAATGAGCAGTTCTTC. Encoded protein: CASSLGKVHGLYNEQFF.

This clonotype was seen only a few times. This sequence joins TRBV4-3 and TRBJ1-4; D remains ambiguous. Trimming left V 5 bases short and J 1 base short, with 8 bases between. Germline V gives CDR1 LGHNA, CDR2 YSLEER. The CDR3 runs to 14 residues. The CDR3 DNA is TGCGCCAGCAGCTACGAGCGAACTAATGAAAAACTGTTTTTT. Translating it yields CASSYERTNEKLFF.

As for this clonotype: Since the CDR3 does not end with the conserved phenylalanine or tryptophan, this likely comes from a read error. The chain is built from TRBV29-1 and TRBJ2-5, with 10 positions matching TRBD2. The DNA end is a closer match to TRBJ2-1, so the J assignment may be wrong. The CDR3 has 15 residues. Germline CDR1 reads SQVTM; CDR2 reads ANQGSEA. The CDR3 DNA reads TGCAGCGCCGCCCGAGCGGGGGGGCGGTCTAATGAGCAGTTCCTC. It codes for CSAARAGGRSNEQFL.

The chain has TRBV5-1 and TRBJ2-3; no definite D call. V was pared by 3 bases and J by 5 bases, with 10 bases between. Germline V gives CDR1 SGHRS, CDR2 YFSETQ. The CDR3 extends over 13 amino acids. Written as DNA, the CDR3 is TGCGCCAGCAGCTGGACGATGGGAGATACGCAGTATTTT. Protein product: CASSWTMGDTQYF. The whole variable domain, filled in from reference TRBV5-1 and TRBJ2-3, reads KAGVTQTPRYLIKTRGQQVTLSCSPISGHRSVSWYQQTPGQGLQFLFEYFSETQRNKGNFPGRFSGRQFSNSRSEMNVSTLELGDSALYLCASSWTMGDTQYFGPGTRLTVL.

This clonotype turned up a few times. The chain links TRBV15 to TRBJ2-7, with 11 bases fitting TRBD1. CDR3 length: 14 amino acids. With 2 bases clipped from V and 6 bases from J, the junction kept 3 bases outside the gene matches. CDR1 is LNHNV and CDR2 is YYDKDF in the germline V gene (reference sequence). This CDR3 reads CATSRSGTGGEQYF. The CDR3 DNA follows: TGTGCCACCAGCAGATCCGGGACAGGGGGCGAGCAGTACTTC.

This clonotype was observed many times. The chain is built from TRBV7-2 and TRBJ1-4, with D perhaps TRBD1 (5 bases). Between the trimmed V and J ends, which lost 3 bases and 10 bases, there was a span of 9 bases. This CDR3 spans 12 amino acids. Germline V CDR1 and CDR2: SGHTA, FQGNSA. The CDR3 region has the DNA TGTGCCAGCAGCTTGGCGGGGGGAAAACTGTTTTTT. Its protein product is CASSLAGGKLFF.

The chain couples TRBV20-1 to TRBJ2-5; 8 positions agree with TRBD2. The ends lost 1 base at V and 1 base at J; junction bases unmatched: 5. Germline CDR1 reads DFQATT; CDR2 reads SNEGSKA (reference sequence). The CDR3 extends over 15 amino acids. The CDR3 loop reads CSARVASGLQETQYF. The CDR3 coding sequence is TGCAGTGCTAGAGTAGCTAGCGGGCTCCAAGAGACCCAGTACTTC.

The DNA for the CDR3 is TGCAGCGTTGACAGGGGCCGGAACACTGAAGCTTTCTTT. Its translation is CSVDRGRNTEAFF. The chain couples TRBV29-1 to TRBJ1-1, with a possible D match to TRBD1 (6 bases). Trimming took 3 bases from V and 1 from J, leaving 9 bases between them. Germline lookup yields CDR1 SQVTM and CDR2 ANQGSEA. The CDR3 is made up of 13 amino acids.

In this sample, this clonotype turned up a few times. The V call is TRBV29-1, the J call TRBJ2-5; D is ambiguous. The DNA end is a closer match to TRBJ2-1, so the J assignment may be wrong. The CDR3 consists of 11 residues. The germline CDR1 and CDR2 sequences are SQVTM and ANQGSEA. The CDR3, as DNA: TGCAGCGTTGGTGCTCTGGGTGAGCAGTTCTTC. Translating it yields CSVGALGEQFF.

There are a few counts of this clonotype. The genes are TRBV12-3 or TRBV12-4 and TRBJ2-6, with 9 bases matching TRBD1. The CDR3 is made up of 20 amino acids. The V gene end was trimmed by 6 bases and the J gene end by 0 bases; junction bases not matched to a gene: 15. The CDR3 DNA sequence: TGTGCCAGCAGGGAAAACCACAGGGGGCTCCTCCTCTCTGGGGCCAACGTCCTGACTTTC. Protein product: CASRENHRGLLLSGANVLTF.